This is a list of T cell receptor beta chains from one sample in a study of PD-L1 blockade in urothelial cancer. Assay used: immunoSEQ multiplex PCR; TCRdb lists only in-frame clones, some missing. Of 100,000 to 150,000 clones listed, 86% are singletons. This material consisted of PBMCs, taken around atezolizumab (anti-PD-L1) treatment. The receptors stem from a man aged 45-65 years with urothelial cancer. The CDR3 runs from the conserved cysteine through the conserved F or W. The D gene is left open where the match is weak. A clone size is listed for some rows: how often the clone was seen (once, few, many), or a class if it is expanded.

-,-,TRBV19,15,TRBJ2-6,CASSIRGLGANVLTF,TGTGCCAGTAGTATAAGAGGGTTAGGGGCCAACGTCCTGACTTTC
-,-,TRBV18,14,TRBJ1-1,CASSPPSGYTEAFF,TGTGCCAGCTCACCACCGTCGGGGTACACTGAAGCTTTCTTT
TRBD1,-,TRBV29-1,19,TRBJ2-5,CSVDRRGRSHYPISETQYF,TGCAGCGTTGATCGCAGGGGGCGATCTCATTATCCAATCTCAGAGACCCAGTACTTC
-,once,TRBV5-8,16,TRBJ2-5,CASSNQIGEFKETQYF,TGTGCCAGCAGCAATCAAATAGGGGAATTTAAAGAGACCCAGTACTTC
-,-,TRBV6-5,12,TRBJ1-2,CASSAGTYGYTF,TGTGCCAGCAGTGCAGGAACCTATGGCTACACCTTC
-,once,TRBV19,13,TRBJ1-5,CASSQSSGWPQHF,TGTGCCAGTAGTCAGTCGTCCGGGTGGCCCCAGCATTTT
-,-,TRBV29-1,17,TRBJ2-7,CSVAGQGKGLAPYEQYF,TGCAGCGTGGCGGGACAGGGAAAAGGACTAGCTCCCTACGAGCAGTACTTC
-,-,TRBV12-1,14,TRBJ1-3,CASSDRGTGNTIYF,TGTGCCAGCAGCGACAGGGGAACCGGAAACACCATATATTTT
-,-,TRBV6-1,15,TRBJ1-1,CASSELRGIVSEAFF,TGTGCCAGCAGTGAATTACGGGGTATTGTCTCTGAAGCTTTCTTT
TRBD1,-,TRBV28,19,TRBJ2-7,CASSSNPGQGTSSSYEQYF,TGTGCCAGCAGCAGCAACCCGGGACAGGGGACCTCCAGCTCCTACGAGCAGTACTTC
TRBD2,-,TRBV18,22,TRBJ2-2,CASSPLFVSGLAGGVNTGELFF,TGTGCCAGCTCACCACTCTTCGTCTCGGGCCTAGCGGGAGGCGTGAACACCGGGGAGCTGTTTTTT
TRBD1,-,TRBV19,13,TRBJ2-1,CASTGQGRNEQFF,TGTGCCAGTACCGGACAGGGCCGCAATGAGCAGTTCTTC
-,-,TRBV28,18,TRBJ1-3,CASSLGLIGRSSGNTIYF,TGTGCCAGCAGTTTGGGGCTTATCGGTCGCTCCTCTGGAAACACCATATATTTT
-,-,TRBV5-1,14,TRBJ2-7,CASRIRDAAYEQYF,TGCGCCAGCAGAATACGGGATGCTGCCTACGAGCAGTACTTC
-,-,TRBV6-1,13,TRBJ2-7,CASSAQDSYEQYF,TGTGCCAGCAGTGCGCAGGATTCCTACGAGCAGTACTTC
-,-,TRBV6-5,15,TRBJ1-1,CASSYGGLENTEAFF,TGTGCCAGCAGTTACGGGGGCTTGGAGAACACTGAAGCTTTCTTT
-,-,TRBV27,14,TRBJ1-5,CASSSRALNQPQHF,TGTGCCAGCAGTTCCAGGGCACTCAATCAGCCCCAGCATTTT
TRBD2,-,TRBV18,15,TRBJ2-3,CASSLGLAGGDTQYF,TGTGCCAGCTCCCTGGGACTAGCGGGAGGAGATACGCAGTATTTT
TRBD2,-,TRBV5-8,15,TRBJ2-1,CASSLTLAGMGEQFF,TGTGCCAGCAGCTTGACGCTAGCGGGAATGGGTGAGCAGTTCTTC
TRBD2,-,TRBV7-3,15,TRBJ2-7,CASSLTSGGIYEQYF,TGTGCCAGCAGCTTGACTAGCGGGGGAATTTACGAGCAGTACTTC
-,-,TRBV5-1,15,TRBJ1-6,CASSLVGSYNSPLHF,TGCGCCAGCAGCTTGGTGGGCAGTTATAATTCACCCCTCCACTTT
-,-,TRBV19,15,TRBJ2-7,CASSILPGLTYEQYF,TGTGCCAGTAGTATCCTCCCGGGACTGACTTACGAGCAGTACTTC
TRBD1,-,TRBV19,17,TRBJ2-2,CASTVPPGQGAIGELFF,TGTGCCAGTACAGTACCTCCCGGGCAGGGGGCAATCGGGGAGCTGTTTTTT
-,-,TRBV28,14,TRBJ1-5,CASSLGQGWQPQHF,TGTGCCAGCAGTTTGGGCCAGGGCTGGCAGCCCCAGCATTTT
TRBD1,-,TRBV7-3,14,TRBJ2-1,CASSPGQGALMQFF,TGTGCCAGCAGCCCCGGACAGGGGGCGCTTATGCAGTTCTTC
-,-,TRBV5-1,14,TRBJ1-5,CASSPNPGGQPQHF,TGCGCCAGCAGCCCCAATCCTGGCGGGCAGCCCCAGCATTTT
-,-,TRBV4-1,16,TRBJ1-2,CASSRPGEGTNYGYTF,TGCGCCAGCAGCCGACCCGGGGAGGGAACGAACTATGGCTACACCTTC
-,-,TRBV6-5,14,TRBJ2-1,CASSERLSYNEQFF,TGTGCCAGCAGCGAAAGACTTTCCTACAATGAGCAGTTCTTC
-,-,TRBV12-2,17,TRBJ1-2,CASRRRQADGWWYGYTF,TGTGCAAGTCGCCGACGACAGGCAGACGGGTGGTGGTATGGCTACACCTTC
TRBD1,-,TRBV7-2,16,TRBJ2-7,CASSPQPGQTVRSAYF,TGTGCCAGCAGCCCCCAACCGGGACAGACAGTTCGTTCGGCGTACTTC
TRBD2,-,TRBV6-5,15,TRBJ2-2,CASWGSGRQRGELFF,TGTGCCAGCTGGGGTAGCGGGCGCCAGCGGGGGGAGCTGTTTTTT
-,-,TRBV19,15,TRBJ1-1,CASTPRGGRNTEAFF,TGTGCCAGTACCCCGCGGGGGGGGAGAAACACTGAAGCTTTCTTT
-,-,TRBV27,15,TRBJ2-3,CATQRRGRSSDTQYF,TGTGCCACCCAGCGTAGAGGCCGCAGCTCTGATACGCAGTATTTT
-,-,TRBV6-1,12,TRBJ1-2,CASRYRDYGYTF,TGTGCCAGCAGGTACAGAGACTATGGCTACACCTTC
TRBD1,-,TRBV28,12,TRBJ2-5,CATGQAQETQYF,TGTGCCACGGGACAGGCCCAAGAGACCCAGTACTTC
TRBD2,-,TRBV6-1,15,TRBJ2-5,CASSPPSGEGETQYF,TGTGCCAGCAGTCCACCAAGCGGGGAGGGTGAGACCCAGTACTTC
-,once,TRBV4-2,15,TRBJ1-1,CASSRGGGASTEAFF,TGTGCCAGCAGCCGCGGCGGGGGCGCAAGCACTGAAGCTTTCTTT
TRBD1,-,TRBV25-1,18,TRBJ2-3,CASSSWSGTGRDTDTQYF,TGTGCCAGCTCTTCTTGGTCCGGGACAGGTCGGGACACAGATACGCAGTATTTT
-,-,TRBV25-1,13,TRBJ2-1,CASSDLVSNEQFF,TGTGCCAGCAGTGACTTAGTGAGCAATGAGCAGTTCTTC
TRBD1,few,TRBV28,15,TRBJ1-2,CASSFGTGLNYGYTF,TGTGCCAGCAGTTTTGGGACAGGGTTGAACTATGGCTACACCTTC
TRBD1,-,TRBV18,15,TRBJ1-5,CASSPGTESNQPQHF,TGTGCCAGCTCACCAGGGACAGAAAGCAATCAGCCCCAGCATTTT
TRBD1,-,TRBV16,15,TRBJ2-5,CASSSPGTGKETQYF,TGTGCCAGCAGCTCCCCCGGGACAGGAAAAGAGACCCAGTACTTC
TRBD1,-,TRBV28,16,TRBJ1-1,CASQNLIQGGHTEAFF,TGTGCCAGCCAAAACTTGATACAGGGGGGACACACTGAAGCTTTCTTT
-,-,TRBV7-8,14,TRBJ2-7,CASRESGTFYEQYF,TGTGCCAGCAGGGAGTCTGGTACCTTCTACGAGCAGTACTTC
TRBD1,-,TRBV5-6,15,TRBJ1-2,CASSLGRTGNYGYTF,TGTGCCAGCAGCTTGGGCCGGACAGGGAACTATGGCTACACCTTC
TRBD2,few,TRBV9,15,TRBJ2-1,CASSPLAQPYNEQFF,TGTGCCAGCAGCCCACTAGCGCAGCCTTACAATGAGCAGTTCTTC
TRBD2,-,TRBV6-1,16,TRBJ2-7,CASSVLGLAGAGEQYF,TGTGCCAGCAGTGTGCTAGGACTAGCGGGAGCGGGGGAGCAGTACTTC
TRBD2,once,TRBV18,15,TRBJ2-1,CASSPRTSGRNEQFF,TGTGCCAGCTCACCGCGGACTAGCGGGAGAAATGAGCAGTTCTTC
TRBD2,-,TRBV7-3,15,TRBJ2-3,CASSPGGGRRDTQYF,TGTGCCAGCAGCCCGGGCGGGGGGAGGAGGGATACGCAGTATTTT
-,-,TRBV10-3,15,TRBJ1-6,CAISEKGGDNSPLHF,TGTGCCATCAGTGAGAAAGGGGGAGATAATTCACCCCTCCACTTT
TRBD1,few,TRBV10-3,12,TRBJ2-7,CATGTDSYEQYF,TGTGCCACCGGGACAGATTCCTACGAGCAGTACTTC
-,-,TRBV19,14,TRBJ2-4,CASSIPRGANIQYF,TGTGCCAGTAGTATTCCCAGGGGCGCAAACATTCAGTACTTC
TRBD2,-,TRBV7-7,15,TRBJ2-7,CASSLKAGGLHEQYF,TGTGCTAGCAGCTTAAAGGCGGGGGGGCTCCACGAGCAGTACTTC
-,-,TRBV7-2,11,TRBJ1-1,CASSKHLEAFF,TGTGCCAGCAGCAAACACCTTGAAGCTTTCTTT
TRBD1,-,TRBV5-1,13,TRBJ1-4,CASSQGADEKLFF,TGCGCCAGCAGTCAGGGGGCCGATGAAAAACTGTTTTTT
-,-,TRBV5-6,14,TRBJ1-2,CASSLTGNPYGYTF,TGTGCCAGCAGCTTGACAGGGAACCCCTATGGCTACACCTTC
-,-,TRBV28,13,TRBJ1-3,CASSFSAGNTIYF,TGTGCCAGCAGTTTTTCCGCTGGAAACACCATATATTTT
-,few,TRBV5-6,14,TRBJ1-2,CASSSDTNNYGYTF,TGTGCCAGCAGCTCGGACACCAATAACTATGGCTACACCTTC
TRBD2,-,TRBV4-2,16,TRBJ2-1,CASSQGTSGRRNEQFF,TGTGCCAGCAGCCAAGGGACTAGCGGGAGGAGAAATGAGCAGTTCTTC